The entry below describes one T cell receptor beta chain. The sample comes from a study of human T cells and chemical hapten exposure. Described time point: patch test 3, about 24 weeks after DPC sensitization. As to treatment: therapeutic diphenylcyclopropenone sensitization with weekly scalp DPC. MiXCR was run by TCRdb on the RACE reads, yielding one entry per CDR3 protein. The sample carries around 150,000 distinct CDR3 sequences, around 30% recorded once. Trimming shortened V by 7 bases and J by 11 bases, and 15 bases separated the two germline ends. Germline V gene sequence: CDR1 MNHEY, CDR2 SMNVEV (reference sequence). This CDR3 contains 13 residues.

The sequence was obtained from a woman aged 18 to 35 with alopecia areata. Some clones in this sample may be carry-over from other donors' samples. The chain uses TRBV27 and TRBJ1-6; perhaps TRBD1 as D (6 bases). The source was whole blood, collected in connection with sensitization to the hapten diphenylcyclopropenone (DPC). The CDR3 DNA is TGTGCCAGCAAGTCGGGGGGGCATACACCCCTCCACTTT. Protein product: CASKSGGHTPLHF.